These 19 T cell receptor beta chains came from one sample sequenced in a study of blood T cell repertoires in COVID-19. The table came from immunoSEQ multiplex PCR; TCRdb's copy has only in-frame clones and leaves some out. Seen here are roughly 440,000 clones, about 87% observed once, and the top ten hold around 13%. Source material: peripheral blood. These receptors all stem from a woman between 50 and 59 years old with COVID-19, enrolled during active disease.

Only one count was recorded for this clone. V usage is TRBV18 and J usage is TRBJ1-1; 8 bases fit TRBD1. Trimming took 4 bases from V and 2 from J; bases not matched to a gene: 6. Germline-derived CDR1 and CDR2 are KGHSH and LQKENI. This CDR3 region has 15 residues. As DNA, the CDR3 is TGTGCCAGCTCACACTCGGACAGGGCAAACACTGAAGCTTTCTTT. This codes for CASSHSDRANTEAFF.

V is TRBV29-1 and J is TRBJ2-7, with a possible D match to TRBD1 (5 bases). V was pared by 6 bases and J by 5 bases, with 14 bases between. Germline V gene data show CDR1 as SQVTM and CDR2 as ANQGSEA. The CDR3 runs to 12 residues. In DNA, the CDR3 is TGCAGCGTCCAGGGTTCAGAGAACGAGCAGTACTTC. Protein product: CSVQGSENEQYF.

The rearrangement joins TRBV12-3 or TRBV12-4 to TRBJ2-7, with a weak D call TRBD1 (8 bases). This CDR3 contains 13 residues. Trimming shortened V by 6 bases and J by 6 bases, and 15 bases separated the two germline ends. The CDR3 reads CASSRNRGGEQYF. The CDR3 region has the DNA TGTGCCAGCAGCCGGAACAGGGGGGGCGAGCAGTACTTC.

The rearrangement uses TRBV4-1 and TRBJ1-2, with a weak D call TRBD1 (6 bases). V was clipped by 3 bases and J by 1 base, with 18 bases between them. The CDR3 length is 17 residues. CDR1 and CDR2 from the germline V gene are MGHRA and YSYEKL. The CDR3 is CASSHAPWDTINYGYTF. In nucleotides, the CDR3 is TGCGCCAGCAGCCACGCACCGTGGGACACCATTAACTATGGCTACACCTTC.

In its sample, this clone was seen a few times. The chain links TRBV15 to TRBJ1-2; 9 nucleotides line up with TRBD1. V lost 1 base, J lost 6 bases, and 18 bases stayed unmatched. The CDR3 is 19 residues long. Looked up from germline, CDR1 is LNHNV and CDR2 is YYDKDF (reference sequence). CDR3 bases: TGTGCCACCAGCAGAGTGCGAACAGGGGGCAGTAAGCTCCGACATGGCTACACCTTC. As protein: CATSRVRTGGSKLRHGYTF.

This clone was detected a few times. The V and J genes are TRBV12-3 or TRBV12-4 and TRBJ1-4; D unclear. The CDR3 consists of 13 residues. Between the trimmed V and J ends, which lost 1 base and 8 bases, there was a span of 8 bases. CDR3 DNA: TGTGCCAGCAGTTTAGGTAGAGGGGAAAAACTGTTTTTT. Translated: CASSLGRGEKLFF.

In DNA form, the CDR3 reads TGTGCCAGTAGTAGGATTTCGGCGGGGGGAATCTCTGGGGCCAACGTCCTGACTTTC. Amino acid sequence: CASSRISAGGISGANVLTF. The chain carries TRBV19 and TRBJ2-6, with 8 bases identical to TRBD2. CDR1 LNHDA and CDR2 SQIVND come from the germline V gene (reference sequence). The junction had 11 bases not matched to a gene; V was cut back by 4 bases and J by 0 bases. The CDR3 runs 19 residues.

The genes are TRBV11-1 and TRBJ2-3; D is unresolved. This CDR3 has 15 residues. CDR1 is SGHAT and CDR2 is FQDESV in the germline V gene (reference sequence). The germline V and J ends were trimmed by 2 bases and 1 base, with 10 bases remaining between them. The CDR3 is CASSLLQRGTDTQYF. The CDR3 region has the DNA TGTGCCAGCAGCTTACTACAACGGGGCACAGATACGCAGTATTTT.

The V gene is TRBV2, the J gene TRBJ2-7; the match to TRBD2 covers 11 bases. The CDR3 is 13 residues long. CDR1 is SNHLY and CDR2 is FYNNEI in the germline V gene. The V segment lost 5 bases and the J segment 7 bases; nucleotides outside the gene matches: 4. In DNA form, the CDR3 reads TGTGCCAGCAGTACTAGCGGGGGAAATGAGCAGTACTTC. Protein sequence: CASSTSGGNEQYF. Variable domain in full (rest from reference TRBV2 and TRBJ2-7): EPEVTQTPSHQVTQMGQEVILRCVPISNHLYFYWYRQILGQKVEFLVSFYNNEISEKSEIFDDQFSVERPDGSNFTLKIRSTKLEDSAMYFCASSTSGGNEQYFGPGTRLTVT.

The rearrangement joins TRBV24-1 to TRBJ2-1; 8 bases are a match to TRBD2. The germline gives CDR1 KGHDR, CDR2 SFDVKD. The V gene end was trimmed by 3 bases and the J gene end by 15 bases; junction bases not matched to a gene: 12. The CDR3 contains 14 residues. The CDR3 region is CATSDPSAGAPTFF. The CDR3 DNA reads TGTGCCACCAGTGATCCCTCAGCGGGGGCCCCAACGTTCTTC.

CDR3 sequence (DNA): TGTGCCACCCGCGGGAGCCCCTCCTACGAGCAGTACTTC. It is translated as CATRGSPSYEQYF. The gene calls are TRBV28 and TRBJ2-7, with 7 nucleotides matching TRBD2. CDR1 MDHEN and CDR2 SYDVKM come from the germline V gene. V lost 10 bases and J lost 0; bases outside the gene matches: 6. The CDR3 has 13 amino acids.

The rearrangement joins TRBV11-2 to TRBJ1-2; TRBD1 agrees at 10 bases. Germline V lookup: CDR1 SGHAT, CDR2 FQNNGV. This CDR3 is 15 amino acids long. The V segment lost 5 bases and the J segment 3 bases; nucleotides outside the gene matches: 6. CDR3: CASSADGTGDYGYTF. The CDR3 DNA sequence: TGTGCCAGCAGCGCCGACGGGACAGGGGACTATGGCTACACCTTC.

The chain recombines TRBV28 with TRBJ2-6, with 8 nucleotides matching TRBD2. The CDR3 sequence is 17 residues long. Germline CDR1 MDHEN, CDR2 SYDVKM. V shed 5 bases, J shed 4 bases, and the junction held 10 bases outside the gene matches. CDR3 nucleotides: TGTGCCAGCAGTCCCCCCGGGGGGGCCCGAGGGGCCAACGTCCTGACTTTC. Its translation: CASSPPGGARGANVLTF. Variable domain in full (rest from reference TRBV28 and TRBJ2-6): DVKVTQSSRYLVKRTGEKVFLECVQDMDHENMFWYRQDPGLGLRLIYFSYDVKMKEKGDIPEGYSVSREKKERFSLILESASTNQTSMYLCASSPPGGARGANVLTFGAGSRLTVL.

The chain links TRBV18 to TRBJ1-5; 7 bases are a match to TRBD1. The V segment lost 7 bases and the J segment 4 bases; nucleotides outside the gene matches: 4. The germline V gene encodes CDR1 KGHSH and CDR2 LQKENI. The CDR3 has 13 amino acids. In DNA form, the CDR3 reads TGTGCCAGCTTGGGACAGCCTAATCAGCCCCAGCATTTT. This translates into CASLGQPNQPQHF.

V is TRBV5-4 and J is TRBJ2-1, with 15 bases that match TRBD2. Germline V CDR1 and CDR2: SGHNT, YYREEE (reference sequence). The CDR3 length is 15 residues. V lost 4 bases, J lost 9 bases, and 5 bases stayed unmatched. The CDR3 DNA reads as TGTGCCAGCAGCAAGGGACTAGCGGGGGGTACTGAGCAGTTCTTC. This gives the protein CASSKGLAGGTEQFF. Complete variable domain (other parts from reference TRBV5-4 and TRBJ2-1): ETGVTQSPTHLIKTRGQQVTLRCSSQSGHNTVSWYQQALGQGPQFIFQYYREEENGRGNFPPRFSGLQFPNYSSELNVNALELDDSALYLCASSKGLAGGTEQFFGPGTRLTVL.

The chain recombines TRBV28 with TRBJ2-3; TRBD2 matches at 9 bases. This CDR3 is built from 15 residues. Unmatched junction bases numbered 5, after V lost 4 bases and J lost 3 bases. CDR1 is MDHEN and CDR2 is SYDVKM in the germline V gene. The CDR3 protein is CASSYGGGGTDTQYF. CDR3 in DNA: TGTGCCAGCAGTTATGGCGGGGGGGGGACAGATACGCAGTATTTT.

This clone was counted a few times. This chain uses TRBV2 with TRBJ1-2, with TRBD1 matching 9 bases. CDR1 is SNHLY, CDR2 FYNNEI, per germline. The CDR3 is 15 amino acids. The V gene end was trimmed by 0 bases and the J gene end by 4 bases; junction bases not matched to a gene: 3. The CDR3 sequence is CASSEAGQGAYGYTF. CDR3 sequence (DNA): TGTGCCAGCAGTGAAGCGGGACAGGGAGCCTATGGCTACACCTTC.

V is TRBV21-1 and J is TRBJ2-2; TRBD1, as called in the table, went unchecked against the DNA. TRBV21-1 is a listed pseudogene. The CDR3 spans 14 residues. The CDR3 spells CASTPKAGTGELFF. The CDR3 DNA reads as TGTGCCAGCACCCCGAAAGCAGGTACCGGGGAGCTGTTTTTT.

The rearrangement joins TRBV6-2 or TRBV6-3 to TRBJ2-1; D gene uncertain. The V end lost 7 bases, the J end lost 0 bases, and 25 bases lay between the germline ends. The CDR3 loop spans 19 amino acids. Germline-derived CDR1 and CDR2 are MNHEY and SVGEGT. CDR3 nucleotide sequence: TGTGCCAGCACCCCGGGTGGGCCCTTTTCCCTCAGCTCCTACAATGAGCAGTTCTTC. Translation gives CASTPGGPFSLSSYNEQFF.